Listed here are 3 T cell receptor beta chains from one sample, sequenced in a study of blood T cells in healthy people across ages. Combining a sample-barcoded 5' primer with a J-beta primer mix, a second PCR ran for roughly 7 to 12 cycles. TCRdb used MiXCR to reprocess the 5' RACE reads, holding one entry per CDR3 protein. The top ten clones hold under 15% of a sample with under 850,000 distinct CDR3 sequences, under 40% of them seen once. Sequencing was performed on blood. These TCRs come from a man between 18 and 35 years old in good health.

This chain connects TRBV9 to TRBJ1-2; the D is unclear. The V gene's germline CDR1 is SGDLS and CDR2 YYNGEE. The CDR3 contains 15 residues. V shed 0 bases and J shed 4 bases, with 13 bases lying between them. CDR3 in DNA: TGTGCCAGCAGCGTAGGAGTAGGGCAGAGCTATGGCTACACCTTC. Amino acids: CASSVGVGQSYGYTF.

This clonotype occurred many times. The chain uses TRBV29-1 and TRBJ2-1, with D unclear. The length of the CDR3 is 10 residues. In germline, CDR1 is SQVTM, CDR2 ANQGSEA. The V and J ends lost 6 bases and 7 bases respectively, with 7 bases between them. For the CDR3, the DNA is TGCAGCGTGGCGTTGAATGAGCAGTTCTTC. Amino acid sequence: CSVALNEQFF.

The chain combines TRBV20-1 with TRBJ2-1; tentative D call: TRBD2 (5 bases). V lost 4 bases and J lost 7, with 17 bases in between. Germline V gene data show CDR1 as DFQATT and CDR2 as SNEGSKA (reference sequence). The CDR3 has 14 residues. CDR3 nucleotide sequence: TGCAGTGCTACCAAATCTCTAGCCGTGAATGAGCAGTTCTTC. Translated: CSATKSLAVNEQFF.